Listed below are T cell receptor beta chains from one sample, sequenced in a study of molecular identifiers for immune sequencing clone quantification. TCRdb re-analysed the PCR reads in MiXCR, keeping a single row per CDR3 protein. The sample has 550,000 to 750,000 distinct CDR3 sequences; just under 20% are singletons. Sequencing was carried out using naive CD8+ T cells from blood, with Jurkat cell RNA spiked in. The receptors stem from a human donor in good health. Some libraries in this study had Jurkat cell RNA spiked in. CDR3s include the opening cysteine and the closing phenylalanine or tryptophan. Each record gives: D gene, clone size, J gene, V gene, CDR3 protein, CDR3 DNA. A D gene is named only where the DNA matches it firmly. Where a row states a size, it is once, few, many or the class of an expanded clone; other rows omit it.

TRBD1	many	TRBJ2-7	TRBV7-6	CASAPGTGYREQYF	TGTGCCAGCGCTCCCGGGACAGGGTATCGAGAGCAGTACTTC
-	many	TRBJ1-2	TRBV28	CASSPFGQTYGYTF	TGTGCCAGCAGTCCTTTCGGACAAACCTATGGCTACACCTTC
-	-	TRBJ1-1	TRBV7-6	CASSSGRGEAFF	TGTGCCAGCAGCTCAGGAAGGGGTGAAGCTTTCTTT
TRBD2	-	TRBJ2-5	TRBV7-9	CASSLRLSGGTQETQYF	TGTGCCAGCAGCTTAAGGCTGAGCGGGGGGACCCAAGAGACCCAGTACTTC
-	-	TRBJ2-1	TRBV30	CAWSTIWREYNEQFF	TGTGCCTGGAGTACTATATGGAGGGAGTACAATGAGCAGTTCTTC
TRBD2	many	TRBJ2-7	TRBV28	CASSEPSGRFEQYF	TGTGCCAGCAGTGAACCTAGCGGGAGATTCGAGCAGTACTTC
-	few	TRBJ1-1	TRBV11-2	CASSLAGFGTEAFF	TGTGCCAGCAGCTTAGCGGGCTTTGGCACTGAAGCTTTCTTT
-	few	TRBJ1-2	TRBV6-2/TRBV6-3	CASSTPGIYGYTF	TGTGCCAGCAGTACTCCAGGGATCTATGGCTACACCTTC
TRBD1	-	TRBJ1-4	TRBV12-3/TRBV12-4	CASSHTGGTNEKLFF	TGTGCCAGCAGTCACACAGGGGGTACTAATGAAAAACTGTTTTTT
-	-	TRBJ2-7	TRBV29-1	CSVVIPYEQYF	TGCAGCGTTGTTATACCCTACGAGCAGTACTTC
-	-	TRBJ1-2	TRBV12-3/TRBV12-4	CASSFGGRNYGYTF	TGTGCCAGCAGTTTCGGGGGTAGGAACTATGGCTACACCTTC
TRBD1	many	TRBJ1-2	TRBV11-2	CASRSLTGDPGYTF	TGTGCCAGCAGATCTCTCACAGGGGATCCTGGCTACACCTTC
-	-	TRBJ1-1	TRBV19	CASSIWGWDEAFF	TGTGCCAGTAGTATCTGGGGTTGGGACGAAGCTTTCTTT
-	-	TRBJ1-5	TRBV7-8	CASSRPDQPQHF	TGTGCCAGCAGCCGACCGGATCAGCCCCAGCATTTT
-	many	TRBJ2-7	TRBV10-3	CAISEPPGGETEQYF	TGTGCCATCAGTGAGCCACCCGGGGGAGAGACCGAGCAGTACTTC
TRBD1	many	TRBJ1-6	TRBV27	CASRLTGGNSPLHF	TGTGCCAGCAGACTCACAGGGGGTAATTCACCCCTCCACTTT
TRBD1	many	TRBJ1-2	TRBV12-3/TRBV12-4	CASSSHRQGESYGYTF	TGTGCCAGCAGTTCCCACCGACAGGGGGAAAGCTATGGCTACACCTTC